These 29 T cell receptor beta chains share one sample of origin, sequenced in a study of blood T cell repertoires in COVID-19. Profiled with immunoSEQ multiplex PCR; TCRdb holds only in-frame clones, not every one. Here the sample spans 350,000 or so clones, more than 85% being singletons. The sequencing sample was made of PBMCs or T cells enriched from blood (not recorded which). Source of these receptors: a woman aged 25 to 45 who had recovered from COVID-19.

The CDR3 nucleotides read TGTGCCAGTAGTATCACACAGGGGGCATCTAGGAATGAGCAGTTCTTC. It translates to CASSITQGASRNEQFF. The rearrangement links TRBV19 to TRBJ2-1, with 9 bases lining up with TRBD1. The CDR3 spans 16 residues. CDR1 is LNHDA and CDR2 is SQIVND in the germline V gene (reference sequence). After removal of 3 bases from V and 7 bases from J, the junction contained 10 bases not matched to a gene.

This chain links TRBV2 with TRBJ1-3; D may be TRBD1 (6 bases). This CDR3 contains 16 residues. Germline assignment: CDR1 SNHLY and CDR2 FYNNEI. Trimming cost V 3 bases and J 0 bases, with 12 bases left between them. The CDR3 sequence is CASSERRGASGNTIYF. The CDR3, as DNA: TGTGCCAGCAGTGAGAGGCGGGGGGCCTCTGGAAACACCATATATTTT.

The chain uses TRBV6-1 and TRBJ1-2; D ambiguous. Germline V gene lookup returns CDR1 MNHNS and CDR2 SASEGT. The CDR3 runs to 16 residues. V dropped 2 bases and J dropped 0 bases, with 13 bases sitting between them. The CDR3 DNA follows: TGTGCCAGCAGTGAACCGGGAACAAAAGCTAACTATGGCTACACCTTC. It yields the protein CASSEPGTKANYGYTF.

The chain has TRBV7-2 and TRBJ1-5, with D possibly TRBD1 on 6 matching bases. From germline, CDR1 is SGHTA and CDR2 FQGNSA. This CDR3 region has 15 residues. Trimming took off 5 bases at V and 1 base at J, with 12 bases between the two ends. CDR3 protein: CASSPRGASNQPQHF. The CDR3, as DNA: TGTGCCAGCAGCCCCCGGGGGGCGAGCAATCAGCCCCAGCATTTT.

This clone was recorded only once. This sequence joins TRBV6-5 and TRBJ1-6; TRBD1 might be the D (5 bases). This CDR3 has 14 amino acids. Looked up from germline, CDR1 is MNHEY and CDR2 is SVGAGI. Trimming left V 6 bases short and J 3 bases short, with 9 bases between. The CDR3 DNA is TGTGCCAGCAGCCGGACATTCTATAATTCACCCCTCCACTTT. Protein sequence: CASSRTFYNSPLHF.

This clone occurred once. The chain recombines TRBV27 with TRBJ2-7; weak D call: TRBD2 (5 bases). This CDR3 spans 14 amino acids. V gave up 5 bases and J gave up 0 bases, with 11 bases separating them. The germline V gene encodes CDR1 MNHEY and CDR2 SMNVEV (reference sequence). CDR3 sequence reads: CASSKGGSSYEQYF. The CDR3 DNA reads as TGTGCCAGCAGTAAGGGTGGGAGCTCCTACGAGCAGTACTTC.

The chain recombines TRBV7-2 with TRBJ2-3, with D possibly matching TRBD2 (5 bases). This CDR3 has 15 amino acids. Germline CDR1 reads SGHTA; CDR2 reads FQGNSA. Between the trimmed V and J ends, which lost 3 bases and 2 bases, there was a span of 12 bases. In DNA form, the CDR3 reads TGTGCCAGCAGCTTGCAGCCGACTACCACAGATACGCAGTATTTT. Protein: CASSLQPTTTDTQYF. The whole variable domain, filled in from reference TRBV7-2 and TRBJ2-3, reads GAGVSQSPSNKVTEKGKDVELRCDPISGHTALYWYRQSLGQGLEFLIYFQGNSAPDKSGLPSDRFSAERTGGSVSTLTIQRTQQEDSAVYLCASSLQPTTTDTQYFGPGTRLTVL.

CDR3 sequence: CAISGSAGGAETQYF. The CDR3 DNA follows: TGTGCCATCAGTGGTTCAGCGGGGGGGGCGGAGACCCAGTACTTC. The V and J genes are TRBV10-3 and TRBJ2-5, with 10 positions matching TRBD2. V lost 4 bases and J lost 5; bases outside the gene matches: 7. The CDR3 extends over 15 amino acids. CDR1 and CDR2 (germline): ENHRY, SYGVKD.

This chain connects TRBV6-5 to TRBJ2-5, with 8 nucleotides matching TRBD2. Germline loops: CDR1 MNHEY, CDR2 SVGAGI. The CDR3 runs 13 residues. V shed 7 bases, J shed 5 bases, and the junction held 6 bases outside the gene matches. CDR3 in DNA: TGTGCCAGCAAACGGGGGGGCGTGGAGACCCAGTACTTC. Its protein product is CASKRGGVETQYF.

J is TRBJ2-7 and V is TRBV7-7, with TRBD1 matching over 8 bases. This CDR3 spans 18 amino acids. The V and J ends lost 5 bases and 3 bases, in that order; junction bases with no gene match: 18. From germline, CDR1 is SSHAT and CDR2 FNYEAQ (reference sequence). The CDR3 here is CASSPRTPSPGQVYEQYF. DNA of the CDR3: TGTGCCAGCAGCCCCCGAACCCCTTCACCGGGACAGGTCTACGAGCAGTACTTC.

This clone showed up just a few times. The gene calls are TRBV2 and TRBJ1-4, with D hard to call. CDR3 length: 15 amino acids. Between the trimmed V and J ends, which lost 4 bases and 0 bases, there was a span of 9 bases. Germline CDR1 is SNHLY and CDR2 is FYNNEI. The CDR3 loop is CASSAQIATNEKLFF. The CDR3 nucleotides are TGTGCCAGCAGTGCTCAGATTGCAACTAATGAAAAACTGTTTTTT.

The chain carries TRBV5-1 and TRBJ2-7; TRBD1 agrees at 9 bases. The CDR3 contains 16 residues. The ends lost 4 bases at V and 2 bases at J; junction bases unmatched: 10. CDR1 and CDR2 (germline): SGHRS, YFSETQ. The CDR3 coding sequence is TGCGCCAGCAGCCGGTCCCGTGGGACAGGGCCCTACGAGCAGTACTTC. It translates to CASSRSRGTGPYEQYF.

As concerns this clone: At the DNA level, this CDR3 is encoded by other sequences in the same sample as well. The chain recombines TRBV3-1 (or the pseudogene TRBV3-2) with TRBJ1-1, with a possible D match to TRBD1 (5 bases). Looked up from germline, CDR1 is LGHDT and CDR2 is YNNKEL (reference sequence). This CDR3 has 13 amino acids. V lost 4 bases and J lost 1, with 7 bases in between. DNA of the CDR3: TGTGCCAGCAGCCCCACAGGGAACACTGAAGCTTTCTTT. Translation: CASSPTGNTEAFF.

This chain uses TRBV28 with TRBJ1-3; perhaps TRBD1 as D (5 bases). Germline V gene sequence: CDR1 MDHEN, CDR2 SYDVKM. V lost 5 bases to trimming and J lost 2 bases, with 10 bases between them. The CDR3 has 14 amino acids. The CDR3 DNA follows: TGTGCCAGCAGTGCGGGGGGGGCTGGAAACACCATATATTTT. It yields the protein CASSAGGAGNTIYF.

CDR3 coding DNA: TGTGCCAGCAGCAATCTTCTTAAGCCGGAGAATAGCAATCAGCCCCAGCATTTT. Encoded protein: CASSNLLKPENSNQPQHF. This chain connects TRBV21-1 to TRBJ1-5. TRBV21-1 is a pseudogene. The CDR3 extends over 18 amino acids.

V and J are TRBV19 and TRBJ2-5; no clear D. Trimming took 3 bases from V and 5 from J, leaving 10 bases between them. Germline V gene lookup returns CDR1 LNHDA and CDR2 SQIVND (reference sequence). There are 13 residues in the CDR3. The CDR3 is CASSIPPRETQYF. The CDR3 DNA follows: TGTGCCAGTAGTATCCCCCCTCGGGAGACCCAGTACTTC. Full variable domain (rest looked up from reference TRBV19 and TRBJ2-5): DGGITQSPKYLFRKEGQNVTLSCEQNLNHDAMYWYRQDPGQGLRLIYYSQIVNDFQKGDIAEGYSVSREKKESFPLTVTSAQKNPTAFYLCASSIPPRETQYFGPGTRLLVL.

The V call is TRBV2, the J call TRBJ1-6; 9 bases fit TRBD1. The CDR3 consists of 13 residues. The trim removed 9 bases at V and 5 bases at J, leaving 2 bases unmatched. Per germline, CDR1 SNHLY and CDR2 FYNNEI. Written as DNA, the CDR3 is TGTGCCAGGGGACAGGGTAATAATTCACCCCTCCACTTT. Its protein product is CARGQGNNSPLHF.

The chain links TRBV29-1 to TRBJ2-1, with TRBD2 matching over 7 bases. The CDR3 has 14 residues. The germline V gene has CDR1 SQVTM and CDR2 ANQGSEA. J gave up 4 bases and V 4 bases, and 7 bases lay outside the gene matches. CDR3 DNA: TGCAGCGTTGTGTCCAGCGGGGCTTACAATGAGCAGTTCTTC. It encodes CSVVSSGAYNEQFF.

The V and J genes are TRBV5-4 and TRBJ1-2, with a weak D call TRBD1 (6 bases). The CDR3 is 14 amino acids. V gave up 3 bases and J gave up 4 bases, with 13 bases separating them. Germline V gene data show CDR1 as SGHNT and CDR2 as YYREEE (reference sequence). The CDR3 DNA sequence: TGTGCCAGCAGCTCGGGGGGGCAGGGCTATGGCTACACCTTC. This translates into CASSSGGQGYGYTF.

The chain has TRBV4-1 and TRBJ2-7; D is perhaps TRBD1 (5 bases). CDR1 MGHRA and CDR2 YSYEKL come from the germline V gene. The CDR3 runs to 15 residues. The V gene lost 1 base and the J gene lost 0 bases, with 10 bases spanning the gap. The CDR3 sequence: CASSQVPDNSYEQYF. In DNA, the CDR3 is TGCGCCAGCAGCCAAGTCCCGGACAACTCCTACGAGCAGTACTTC.

J is TRBJ2-5 and V is TRBV7-7, with 9 bases aligning to TRBD2. The CDR3 totals 15 residues. After removal of 5 bases from V and 2 bases from J, the junction contained 6 bases not matched to a gene. Germline V gene data show CDR1 as SSHAT and CDR2 as FNYEAQ (reference sequence). The CDR3 protein is CASSTLAGVQETQYF. The DNA for the CDR3 is TGTGCCAGCAGCACTTTAGCGGGGGTGCAAGAGACCCAGTACTTC.

The rearrangement links TRBV7-9 to TRBJ2-2, with 8 bases that match TRBD2. Losses at the gene ends were 5 bases for V and 7 bases for J; bases not matched to a gene: 6. The CDR3 runs to 14 residues. Germline V gene data show CDR1 as SEHNR and CDR2 as FQNEAQ (reference sequence). CDR3 sequence: CASSQTSAVGELFF. As DNA, the CDR3 is TGTGCCAGCAGCCAGACTAGCGCCGTCGGGGAGCTGTTTTTT.

This chain uses TRBV28 with TRBJ2-7, with TRBD1 matching over 9 bases. Per germline, CDR1 MDHEN and CDR2 SYDVKM. The CDR3 sequence is 18 residues long. V shed 5 bases, J shed 4 bases, and the junction held 18 bases outside the gene matches. In nucleotides, the CDR3 is TGTGCCAGCAGTCGCCCCCCTTGGGGGGACAGGGCGTGGTACGAGCAGTACTTC. Translated, it gives CASSRPPWGDRAWYEQYF.

The chain is built from TRBV5-1 and TRBJ2-4; TRBD1 matches at 9 bases. Per the germline V gene, CDR1 is SGHRS and CDR2 is YFSETQ. J lost 3 bases, V lost 3 bases, and 4 bases had no gene match. CDR3 length: 15 amino acids. For the CDR3, the DNA is TGCGCCAGCAGCTGGGACAGGGCCGGCAAAAACATTCAGTACTTC. As protein: CASSWDRAGKNIQYF.

The sample holds a few counts of this clone. This chain links TRBV6-2 or TRBV6-3 with TRBJ1-2; D perhaps matches TRBD1 (5 bases). This CDR3 is 14 amino acids long. The germline gives CDR1 MNHEY, CDR2 SVGEGT. V lost 4 bases and J lost 5, with 14 bases in between. This CDR3 reads CASSFYGGRYGYTF. Written as DNA, the CDR3 is TGTGCCAGCAGTTTTTACGGGGGACGGTATGGCTACACCTTC.

The chain combines TRBV5-6 with TRBJ2-2; possible D gene TRBD1, 6 bases. This CDR3 has 15 amino acids. The V and J ends lost 2 bases and 2 bases respectively, with 10 bases between them. The V gene's germline CDR1 is SGHDT and CDR2 YYEEEE. The chain's CDR3 is CASSLPGQNTGELFF. Here the CDR3 DNA reads TGTGCCAGCAGCTTACCGGGACAAAACACCGGGGAGCTGTTTTTT. Supplemented by reference TRBV5-6 and TRBJ2-2, the full variable domain reads DAGVTQSPTHLIKTRGQQVTLRCSPKSGHDTVSWYQQALGQGPQFIFQYYEEEERQRGNFPDRFSGHQFPNYSSELNVNALLLGDSALYLCASSLPGQNTGELFFGEGSRLTVL.

The chain carries TRBV5-1 and TRBJ2-7, with 14 bases that match TRBD2. This CDR3 has 17 amino acids. The ends lost 6 bases at V and 5 bases at J; junction bases unmatched: 13. Germline-derived CDR1 and CDR2 are SGHRS and YFSETQ. This CDR3 is CASTLETSGGAADEQYF. The CDR3 nucleotides are TGCGCCAGCACCCTAGAGACTAGCGGGGGGGCCGCCGACGAGCAGTACTTC.

The chain joins TRBV28 to TRBJ1-2, with D possibly TRBD1 on 5 matching bases. Germline V gives CDR1 MDHEN, CDR2 SYDVKM. The CDR3 contains 13 residues. Trimming pared 10 bases from V and 4 bases from J, leaving 16 bases between. The CDR3 region has the DNA TGTGCCACCCGGGGGGGGGAGGCCTATGGCTACACCTTC. The encoded protein is CATRGGEAYGYTF.

This chain uses TRBV27 with TRBJ1-6, with 9 positions matching TRBD1. This CDR3 spans 14 amino acids. Germline V CDR1 and CDR2: MNHEY, SMNVEV (reference sequence). V dropped 6 bases and J dropped 6; count of bases not matched to a gene: 3. The CDR3 region is CASRRGQGNSPLHF. Here the CDR3 DNA reads TGTGCCAGCAGAAGGGGACAGGGTAATTCACCCCTCCACTTT.